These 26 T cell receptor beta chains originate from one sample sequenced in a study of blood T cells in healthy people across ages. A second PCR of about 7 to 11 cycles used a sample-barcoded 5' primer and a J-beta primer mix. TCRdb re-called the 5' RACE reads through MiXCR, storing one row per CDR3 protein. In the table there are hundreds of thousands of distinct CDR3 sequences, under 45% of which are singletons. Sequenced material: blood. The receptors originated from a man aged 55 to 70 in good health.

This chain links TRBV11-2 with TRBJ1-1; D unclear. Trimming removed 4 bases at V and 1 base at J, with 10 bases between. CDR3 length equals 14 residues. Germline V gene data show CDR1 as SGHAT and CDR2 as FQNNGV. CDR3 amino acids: CASSSSNGNTEAFF. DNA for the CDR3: TGTGCCAGCAGCTCCAGTAACGGGAACACTGAAGCTTTCTTT.

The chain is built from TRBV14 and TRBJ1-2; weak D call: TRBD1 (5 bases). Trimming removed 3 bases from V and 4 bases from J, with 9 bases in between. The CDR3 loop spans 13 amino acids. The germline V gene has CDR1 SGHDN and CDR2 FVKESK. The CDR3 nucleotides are TGTGCCAGCAGCCATAGGGGAGGCTATGGCTACACCTTC. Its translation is CASSHRGGYGYTF.

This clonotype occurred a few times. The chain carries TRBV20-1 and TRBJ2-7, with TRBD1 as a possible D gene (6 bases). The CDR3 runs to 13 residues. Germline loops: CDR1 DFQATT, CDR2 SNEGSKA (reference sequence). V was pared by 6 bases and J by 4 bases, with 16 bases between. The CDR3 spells CSAWTDPRYEQYF. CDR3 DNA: TGCAGTGCGTGGACAGACCCCCGGTACGAGCAGTACTTC.

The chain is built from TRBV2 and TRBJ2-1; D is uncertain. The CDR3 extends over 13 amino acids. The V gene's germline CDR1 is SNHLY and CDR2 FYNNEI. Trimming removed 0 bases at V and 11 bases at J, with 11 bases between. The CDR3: CASSEAPLVQQFF. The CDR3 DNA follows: TGTGCCAGCAGTGAAGCGCCGTTGGTGCAGCAGTTCTTC.

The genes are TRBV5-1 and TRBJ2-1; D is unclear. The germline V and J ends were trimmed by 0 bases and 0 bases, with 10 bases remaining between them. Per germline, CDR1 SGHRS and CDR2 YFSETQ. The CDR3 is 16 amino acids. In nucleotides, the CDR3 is TGCGCCAGCAGCTTGGTACGCGGTTTCTCCTACAATGAGCAGTTCTTC. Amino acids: CASSLVRGFSYNEQFF.

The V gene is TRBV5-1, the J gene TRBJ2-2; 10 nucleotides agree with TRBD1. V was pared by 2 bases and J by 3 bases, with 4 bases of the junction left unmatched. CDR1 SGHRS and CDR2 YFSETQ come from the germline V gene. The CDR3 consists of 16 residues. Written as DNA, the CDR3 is TGCGCCAGCAGCTTCCGCGGGACAGGGGACACCGGGGAGCTGTTTTTT. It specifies CASSFRGTGDTGELFF.

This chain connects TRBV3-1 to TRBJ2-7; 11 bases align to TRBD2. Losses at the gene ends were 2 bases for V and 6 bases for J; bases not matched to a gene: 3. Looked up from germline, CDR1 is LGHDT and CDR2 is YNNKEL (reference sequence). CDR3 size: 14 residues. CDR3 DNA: TGTGCCAGCAGCCAACGGCTAGCGGGGGGCGAGCAGTACTTC. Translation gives CASSQRLAGGEQYF.

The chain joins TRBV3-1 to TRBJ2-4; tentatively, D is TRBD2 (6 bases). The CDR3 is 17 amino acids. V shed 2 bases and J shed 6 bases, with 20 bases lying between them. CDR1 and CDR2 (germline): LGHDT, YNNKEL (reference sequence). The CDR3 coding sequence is TGTGCCAGCAGCCAAACCGGGACTCGCCTGGGAGGAAACATTCAGTACTTC. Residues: CASSQTGTRLGGNIQYF.

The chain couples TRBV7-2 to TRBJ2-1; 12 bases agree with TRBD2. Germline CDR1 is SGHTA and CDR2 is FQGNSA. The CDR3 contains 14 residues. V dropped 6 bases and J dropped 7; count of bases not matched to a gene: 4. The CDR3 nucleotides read TGTGCCAGCAGAACTAGCGGGGGGCGAAATGAGCAGTTCTTC. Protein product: CASRTSGGRNEQFF.

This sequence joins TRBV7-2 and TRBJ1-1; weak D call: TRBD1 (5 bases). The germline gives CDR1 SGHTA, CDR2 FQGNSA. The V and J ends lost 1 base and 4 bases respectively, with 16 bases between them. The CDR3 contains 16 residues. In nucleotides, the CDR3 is TGTGCCAGCAGCTTAGATCCATGGAGGGGATCCACTGAAGCTTTCTTT. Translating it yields CASSLDPWRGSTEAFF.

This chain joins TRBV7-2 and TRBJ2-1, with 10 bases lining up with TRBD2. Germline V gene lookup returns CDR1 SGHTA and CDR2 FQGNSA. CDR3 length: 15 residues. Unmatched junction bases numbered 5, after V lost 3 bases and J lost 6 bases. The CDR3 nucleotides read TGTGCCAGCAGCTTTCTAGCGGGGGTCAGCAATGAGCAGTTCTTC. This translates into CASSFLAGVSNEQFF.

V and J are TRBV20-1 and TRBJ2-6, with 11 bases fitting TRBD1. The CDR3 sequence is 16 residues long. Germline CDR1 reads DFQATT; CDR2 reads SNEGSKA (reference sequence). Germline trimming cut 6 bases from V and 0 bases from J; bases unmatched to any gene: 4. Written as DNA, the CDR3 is TGCAGTGCAGGGGACAGGGGGGCCTCTGGGGCCAACGTCCTGACTTTC. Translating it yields CSAGDRGASGANVLTF.

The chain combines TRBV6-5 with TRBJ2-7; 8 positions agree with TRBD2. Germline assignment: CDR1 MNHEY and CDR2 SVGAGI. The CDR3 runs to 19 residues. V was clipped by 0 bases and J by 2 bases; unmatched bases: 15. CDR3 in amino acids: CASSYSRLGFTSGPYEQYF. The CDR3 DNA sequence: TGTGCCAGCAGTTACTCGAGACTTGGGTTTACTAGCGGACCCTACGAGCAGTACTTC.

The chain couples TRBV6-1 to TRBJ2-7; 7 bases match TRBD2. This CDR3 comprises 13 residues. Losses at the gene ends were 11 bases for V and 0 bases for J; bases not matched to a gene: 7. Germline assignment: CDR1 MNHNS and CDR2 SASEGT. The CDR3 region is CAARRESSYEQYF. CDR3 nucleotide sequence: TGTGCCGCTAGGCGGGAGAGCTCCTACGAGCAGTACTTC.

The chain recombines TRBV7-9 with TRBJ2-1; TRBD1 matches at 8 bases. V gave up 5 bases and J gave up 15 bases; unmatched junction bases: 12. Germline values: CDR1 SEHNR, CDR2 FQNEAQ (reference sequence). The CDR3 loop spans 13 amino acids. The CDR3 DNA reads TGTGCCAGCAGCGCATCCGGGACAGGTATTCTGTTCTTC. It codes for CASSASGTGILFF.

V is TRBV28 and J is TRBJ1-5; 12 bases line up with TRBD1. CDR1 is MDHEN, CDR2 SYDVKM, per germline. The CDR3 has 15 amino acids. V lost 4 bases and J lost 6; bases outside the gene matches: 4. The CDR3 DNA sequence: TGTGCCAGCAGTTCCGGGACAGGGGGCTCTCAGCCCCAGCATTTT. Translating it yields CASSSGTGGSQPQHF.

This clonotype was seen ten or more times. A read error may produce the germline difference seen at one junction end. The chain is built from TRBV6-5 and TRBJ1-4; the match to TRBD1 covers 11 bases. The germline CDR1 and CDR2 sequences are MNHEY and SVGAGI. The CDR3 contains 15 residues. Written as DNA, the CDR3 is TGTGCCAGCAGCTACTCCGGGACAGGGGGTGAAAAACTGTTTTTT. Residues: CASSYSGTGGEKLFF.

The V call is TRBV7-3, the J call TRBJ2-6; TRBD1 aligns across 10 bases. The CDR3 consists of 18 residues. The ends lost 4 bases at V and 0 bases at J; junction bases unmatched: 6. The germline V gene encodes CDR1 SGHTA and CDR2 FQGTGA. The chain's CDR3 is CASSSSGTGVSGANVLTF. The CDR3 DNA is TGTGCCAGCAGCTCGTCCGGGACAGGGGTCTCTGGGGCCAACGTCCTGACTTTC.

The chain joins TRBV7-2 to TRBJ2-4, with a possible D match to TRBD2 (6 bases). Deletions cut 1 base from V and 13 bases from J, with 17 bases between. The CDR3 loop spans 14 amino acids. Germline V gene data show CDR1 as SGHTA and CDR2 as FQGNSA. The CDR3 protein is CASSLEEGRGEQYF. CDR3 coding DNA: TGTGCCAGCAGCTTAGAGGAGGGCAGAGGAGAGCAGTACTTC.

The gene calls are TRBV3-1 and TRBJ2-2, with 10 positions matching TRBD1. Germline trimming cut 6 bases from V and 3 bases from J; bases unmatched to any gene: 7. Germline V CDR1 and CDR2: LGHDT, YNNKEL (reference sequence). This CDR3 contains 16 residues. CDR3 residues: CASRSWDRGDTGELFF. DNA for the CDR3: TGTGCCAGCAGATCCTGGGACAGGGGCGACACCGGGGAGCTGTTTTTT.

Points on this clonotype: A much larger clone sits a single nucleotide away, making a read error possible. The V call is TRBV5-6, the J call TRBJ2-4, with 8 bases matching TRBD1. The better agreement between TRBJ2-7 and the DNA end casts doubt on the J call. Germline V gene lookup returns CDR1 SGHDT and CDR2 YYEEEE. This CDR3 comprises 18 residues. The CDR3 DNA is TGTGCCAGCAGCCCGGGACAGGTCGTTGTCCTTGATCCTTACGAGCAGTACTTC. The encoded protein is CASSPGQVVVLDPYEQYF.

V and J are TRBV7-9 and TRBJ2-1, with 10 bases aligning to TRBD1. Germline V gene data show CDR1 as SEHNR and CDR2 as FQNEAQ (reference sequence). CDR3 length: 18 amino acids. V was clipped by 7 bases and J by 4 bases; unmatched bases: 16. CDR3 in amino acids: CASTLLSVTGGAYNEQFF. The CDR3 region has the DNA TGTGCCAGCACTCTTTTATCCGTGACAGGGGGCGCTTACAATGAGCAGTTCTTC.

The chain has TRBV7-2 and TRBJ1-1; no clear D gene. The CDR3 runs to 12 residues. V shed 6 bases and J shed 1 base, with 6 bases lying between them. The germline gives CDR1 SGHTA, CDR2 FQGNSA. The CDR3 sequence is CTSRPGNTEAFF. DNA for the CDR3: TGTACCAGCAGGCCAGGGAACACTGAAGCTTTCTTT.

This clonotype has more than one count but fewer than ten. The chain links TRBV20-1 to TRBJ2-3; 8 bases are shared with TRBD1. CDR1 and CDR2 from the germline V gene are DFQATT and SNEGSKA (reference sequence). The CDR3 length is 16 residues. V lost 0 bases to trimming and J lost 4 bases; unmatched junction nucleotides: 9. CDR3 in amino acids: CSARDPDREGPDTQYF. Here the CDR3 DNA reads TGCAGTGCTAGAGACCCGGACAGGGAAGGTCCAGATACGCAGTATTTT.

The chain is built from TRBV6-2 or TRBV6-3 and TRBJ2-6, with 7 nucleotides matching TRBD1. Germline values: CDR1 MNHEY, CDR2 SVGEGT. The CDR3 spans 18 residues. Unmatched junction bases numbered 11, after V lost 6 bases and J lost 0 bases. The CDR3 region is CASRRGTVRHSGANVLTF. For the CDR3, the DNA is TGTGCCAGCAGAAGAGGGACAGTTCGCCACTCTGGGGCCAACGTCCTGACTTTC.

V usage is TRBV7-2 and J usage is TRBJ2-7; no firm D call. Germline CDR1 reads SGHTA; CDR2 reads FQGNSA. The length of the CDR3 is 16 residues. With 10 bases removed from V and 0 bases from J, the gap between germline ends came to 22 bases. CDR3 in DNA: TGTGCCATCGAAGCCCCGGGCCTCGTGGGCTCCTACGAGCAGTACTTC. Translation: CAIEAPGLVGSYEQYF.